The 32 T cell receptor beta chains in this list originate from one sample, sequenced in a study of T cells in Graves' hyperthyroidism and ophthalmopathy. Amplified regions were TCR beta CDR3 sequences from RNA transcripts. The TCR CDR3 first-round RT-PCR relied on the HTBI primer set. TCRdb re-analysed the multiplex PCR reads in MiXCR, keeping a single row per CDR3 protein. Of roughly 240,000 distinct CDR3 sequences listed, roughly 15% are singletons. The sample consisted of blood. These receptors all come from a woman under 30 with Graves' ophthalmopathy.

This clonotype was seen repeatedly, ten times or more. The chain is built from TRBV20-1 and TRBJ2-5, with 8 bases identical to TRBD1. CDR3 length: 12 residues. From germline, CDR1 is DFQATT and CDR2 SNEGSKA (reference sequence). V lost 4 bases to trimming and J lost 5 bases; unmatched junction nucleotides: 3. The CDR3, as DNA: TGCAGTGCTACAGGGGGCGGGGAGACCCAGTACTTC. It is translated as CSATGGGETQYF.

This clonotype was counted at least ten times. The genes are TRBV19 and TRBJ1-5; D ambiguous. This CDR3 has 11 residues. CDR1 LNHDA and CDR2 SQIVND come from the germline V gene (reference sequence). The V gene lost 4 bases and the J gene lost 9 bases, with 7 bases spanning the gap. CDR3 sequence (DNA): TGTGCCAGTAGTAACGAATTGCCCCAGCATTTT. This codes for CASSNELPQHF.

V usage is TRBV19 and J usage is TRBJ2-7; tentatively, D is TRBD2 (6 bases). CDR1 is LNHDA and CDR2 is SQIVND in the germline V gene (reference sequence). The V gene lost 6 bases and the J gene lost 2 bases, with 14 bases spanning the gap. The CDR3 totals 14 residues. The CDR3 nucleotides read TGTGCCAGTAGCCACGGGACTCCCACCTACGAGCAGTACTTC. Amino acid sequence: CASSHGTPTYEQYF.

The J gene is TRBJ1-5, the V gene TRBV6-2 or TRBV6-3; the D is unclear. The CDR3 has 13 residues. V was pared by 10 bases and J by 2 bases, with 12 bases between. Germline loops: CDR1 MNHEY, CDR2 SVGEGT. The CDR3 reads CATAGSGNQPQHF. CDR3 coding DNA: TGTGCCACTGCCGGATCGGGCAATCAGCCCCAGCATTTT.

This clonotype was found many times. The rearrangement links TRBV11-2 to TRBJ1-6, with no clear D. This CDR3 has 12 residues. Germline CDR1 is SGHAT and CDR2 is FQNNGV. Trimming took off 4 bases at V and 10 bases at J, with 8 bases between the two ends. The CDR3 region is CASSWSTSPLHF. The CDR3 DNA follows: TGTGCCAGCAGCTGGTCGACGTCACCCCTCCACTTT. The full variable domain, its missing parts supplied by reference TRBV11-2 and TRBJ1-6, is EAGVAQSPRYKIIEKRQSVAFWCNPISGHATLYWYQQILGQGPKLLIQFQNNGVVDDSQLPKDRFSAERLKGVDSTLKIQPAKLEDSAVYLCASSWSTSPLHFGNGTRLTVT.

The table lists this clonotype with many counts. This rearrangement joins TRBV3-1 to TRBJ2-1; 11 nucleotides match TRBD2. Germline V gene data show CDR1 as LGHDT and CDR2 as YNNKEL (reference sequence). The junction had 1 base not matched to a gene; V was cut back by 3 bases and J by 3 bases. The CDR3 is 15 amino acids. The CDR3 reads CASSHGTSGYNEQFF. As DNA, the CDR3 is TGTGCCAGCAGCCACGGGACTAGCGGCTACAATGAGCAGTTCTTC.

This clonotype was recorded many times. The chain couples TRBV6-1 to TRBJ1-5; no reliable D call. This CDR3 has 12 amino acids. V lost 7 bases and J 1 base, leaving 5 bases between the germline ends. Per germline, CDR1 MNHNS and CDR2 SASEGT. The CDR3 is CASTQSNQPQHF. The CDR3 nucleotides are TGTGCCAGCACCCAAAGCAATCAGCCCCAGCATTTT.

This clonotype has ten or more counts. V usage is TRBV7-9 and J usage is TRBJ2-7; 7 nucleotides match TRBD1. Germline V gives CDR1 SEHNR, CDR2 FQNEAQ (reference sequence). V shed 4 bases, J shed 4 bases, and the junction held 13 bases outside the gene matches. This CDR3 is built from 16 residues. The DNA of the CDR3 is TGTGCCAGCAGCTCCTGGGGTGGGACAGTTTATTACGAGCAGTACTTC. This sequence encodes CASSSWGGTVYYEQYF. Complete variable domain (other parts from reference TRBV7-9 and TRBJ2-7): DTGVSQNPRHKITKRGQNVTFRCDPISEHNRLYWYRQTLGQGPEFLTYFQNEAQLEKSRLLSDRFSAERPKGSFSTLEIQRTEQGDSAMYLCASSSWGGTVYYEQYFGPGTRLTVT.

Ten or more counts support this clonotype. The gene calls are TRBV7-6 and TRBJ2-7, with D tentatively TRBD1 (6 bases). The ends were cut back, 1 base at V and 2 bases at J, with 9 bases in the middle. The CDR3 sequence is 14 residues long. Germline CDR1 SGHVS, CDR2 FNYEAQ. CDR3 region: CASSLGTDTYEQYF. CDR3 DNA sequence: TGTGCCAGCAGCTTAGGGACAGACACCTACGAGCAGTACTTC.

This clonotype came up a few times. This could be a read error, since a much larger clone is one nucleotide away. The chain employs TRBV5-1 and TRBJ1-6; D is perhaps TRBD1 (5 bases). Germline V gene data show CDR1 as SGHRS and CDR2 as YFSETQ. V shed 6 bases and J shed 5 bases, with 15 bases lying between them. The CDR3 totals 15 residues. The CDR3 here is CASNPGTQDNSPLHF. The CDR3 DNA reads as TGCGCCAGCAACCCCGGGACCCAGGATAATTCACCCCTCCACTTT.

This clonotype was recorded at least ten times. The rearrangement joins TRBV20-1 to TRBJ1-5, with a weak D call TRBD1 (6 bases). Trimming stripped 1 base from V and 2 bases from J, with 9 bases between. Germline CDR1 DFQATT, CDR2 SNEGSKA (reference sequence). The CDR3 sequence is 14 residues long. This chain's CDR3 is CSARGGAGNQPQHF. For the CDR3, the DNA is TGCAGTGCTAGAGGGGGGGCAGGCAATCAGCCCCAGCATTTT.

This clonotype was seen repeatedly, ten times or more. The chain employs TRBV7-6 and TRBJ2-7; a possible D gene is TRBD2 (6 bases). The CDR3 length is 15 residues. The germline V gene has CDR1 SGHVS and CDR2 FNYEAQ. V was shortened by 1 base and J by 2 bases, with 12 bases between the two germline ends. CDR3 loop: CASSLEARGAYEQYF. CDR3 DNA sequence: TGTGCCAGCAGCTTAGAAGCCCGCGGGGCCTACGAGCAGTACTTC.

This clonotype has more than one count but fewer than ten. J is TRBJ1-4 and V is TRBV9, with 9 bases fitting TRBD1. CDR3 size: 15 residues. Germline-derived CDR1 and CDR2 are SGDLS and YYNGEE. Trimming took 4 bases from V and 7 from J; bases not matched to a gene: 8. In nucleotides, the CDR3 is TGTGCCAGCAGCCCGGGGACAGGGCGGGGTGAAAAACTGTTTTTT. It is translated as CASSPGTGRGEKLFF.

V is TRBV10-3 and J is TRBJ2-2; TRBD2 matches 13 bases. The CDR3 has 17 residues. The trim removed 10 bases at V and 2 bases at J, leaving 10 bases unmatched. Looked up from germline, CDR1 is ENHRY and CDR2 is SYGVKD. The CDR3 reads CATPKTSGGANTGELFF. As DNA, the CDR3 is TGTGCCACCCCGAAAACTAGCGGGGGGGCTAACACCGGGGAGCTGTTTTTT.

This clonotype was seen repeatedly, ten times or more. V gene TRBV5-1 combines with J gene TRBJ1-2; weak D call: TRBD1 (6 bases). The V end was cut by 5 bases, the J end by 5 bases, with 13 bases between. The length of the CDR3 is 13 residues. Germline CDR1 is SGHRS and CDR2 is YFSETQ. CDR3 region: CASRKNREYGYTF. CDR3 bases: TGCGCCAGCAGAAAGAACAGGGAGTATGGCTACACCTTC.

This clonotype was seen ten or more times. The gene calls are TRBV13 and TRBJ1-1; D perhaps matches TRBD1 (5 bases). The germline V gene encodes CDR1 PRHDT and CDR2 FYEKMQ (reference sequence). The CDR3 runs 16 residues. Trimming removed 5 bases from V and 0 bases from J, with 16 bases in between. DNA for the CDR3: TGTGCCAGCAGCGAGTGGCAAGGGGCCATGAACACTGAAGCTTTCTTT. Its translation is CASSEWQGAMNTEAFF.

This clonotype occurred a few times. This rearrangement joins TRBV4-1 to TRBJ2-1, with TRBD1 as a possible D gene (5 bases). Trimming took off 1 base at V and 0 bases at J, with 13 bases between the two ends. From germline, CDR1 is MGHRA and CDR2 YSYEKL. This CDR3 comprises 17 residues. CDR3 amino acids: CASSQVGAPSSYNEQFF. CDR3 in DNA: TGCGCCAGCAGCCAAGTTGGGGCCCCGAGCTCCTACAATGAGCAGTTCTTC.

This clonotype was seen many times. The rearrangement joins TRBV29-1 to TRBJ1-2; 7 bases line up with TRBD1. This CDR3 is built from 13 residues. CDR1 is SQVTM and CDR2 is ANQGSEA in the germline V gene. Trimming took 1 base from V and 4 from J; bases not matched to a gene: 3. The CDR3 protein is CSVEGGTAYGYTF. The CDR3 DNA follows: TGCAGCGTTGAAGGGGGGACAGCCTATGGCTACACCTTC.

The V gene is TRBV7-2, the J gene TRBJ2-5; D may be TRBD2 (7 bases). V was clipped by 1 base and J by 5 bases, with 11 bases between them. CDR1 is SGHTA, CDR2 FQGNSA, per germline. There are 14 residues in the CDR3. The CDR3 sequence: CASSLGGGPETQYF. In DNA form, the CDR3 reads TGTGCCAGCAGCTTAGGGGGGGGGCCCGAGACCCAGTACTTC.

Written as DNA, the CDR3 is TGCAGTGCTAGAGAGTGGGGTTGGGAGGACCCGGCAGATACGCAGTATTTT. Its protein product is CSAREWGWEDPADTQYF. The chain couples TRBV20-1 to TRBJ2-3, with D maybe TRBD2 (6 bases). The length of the CDR3 is 17 residues. V lost 0 bases to trimming and J lost 4 bases, with 20 bases between them. The germline gives CDR1 DFQATT, CDR2 SNEGSKA (reference sequence).

Notes on this clonotype: A much more abundant neighbour one base away suggests this may be a read error. V and J are TRBV6-1 and TRBJ1-3, with a weak D call TRBD1 (5 bases). V was trimmed by 6 bases and J by 0 bases, leaving 9 bases between them. The germline V gene encodes CDR1 MNHNS and CDR2 SASEGT. The CDR3 sequence is 14 residues long. In DNA, the CDR3 is TGTGCCAGCAGGATCGGGGGCTCTGGAAACACCATATATTTT. Its protein is CASRIGGSGNTIYF.

There are many counts of this clonotype. The J gene is TRBJ2-1, the V gene TRBV30, with a weak D call TRBD2 (6 bases). Germline V CDR1 and CDR2: GTSNPN, SVGIG (reference sequence). This CDR3 region has 13 residues. V was pared by 3 bases and J by 0 bases, with 6 bases between. CDR3 loop: CAWRGGSYNEQFF. The CDR3 region has the DNA TGTGCCTGGAGGGGAGGCTCCTACAATGAGCAGTTCTTC.

This clonotype turned up a few times. This chain's CDR3 is CSVEIIAETQYF. CDR3 nucleotides: TGCAGCGTTGAAATAATTGCCGAGACCCAGTACTTC. The chain recombines TRBV29-1 with TRBJ2-5; D gene uncertain. The CDR3 covers 12 residues. The V gene lost 2 bases and the J gene lost 5 bases, with 9 bases spanning the gap. Germline lookup yields CDR1 SQVTM and CDR2 ANQGSEA.

This clonotype was counted many times. The chain joins TRBV9 to TRBJ2-3; D is unresolved. The V end lost 0 bases, the J end lost 5 bases, and 10 bases lay between the germline ends. CDR1 is SGDLS and CDR2 is YYNGEE in the germline V gene. The CDR3 is 14 amino acids. CDR3 coding DNA: TGTGCCAGCAGCGTAGCTCCTGGGCGAGATACGCAGTATTTT. Translating gives CASSVAPGRDTQYF.

This sequence joins TRBV20-1 and TRBJ1-2; 11 positions agree with TRBD1. CDR1 and CDR2 from the germline V gene are DFQATT and SNEGSKA (reference sequence). The CDR3 contains 15 residues. J lost 2 bases, V lost 6 bases, and 8 bases had no gene match. The CDR3 reads CSARTGGRRNYGYTF. The CDR3 DNA follows: TGCAGTGCCCGGACAGGGGGCCGACGGAACTATGGCTACACCTTC.

In its sample, this clonotype was seen many times. V usage is TRBV24-1 and J usage is TRBJ2-2, with TRBD1 matching over 7 bases. Trimming at V came to 0 bases and at J to 1 base, leaving 4 bases not matched to a gene. Germline V gene data show CDR1 as KGHDR and CDR2 as SFDVKD. The CDR3 is 17 residues long. Here the CDR3 DNA reads TGTGCCACCAGTGATTTGCTAACAGGGGAGAACACCGGGGAGCTGTTTTTT. It encodes CATSDLLTGENTGELFF.

In this sample, this clonotype turned up many times. The rearrangement links TRBV7-2 to TRBJ1-2; 9 nucleotides line up with TRBD1. Per germline, CDR1 SGHTA and CDR2 FQGNSA. The CDR3 runs 16 residues. V was pared by 3 bases and J by 2 bases, with 7 bases of the junction left unmatched. The DNA for the CDR3 is TGTGCCAGCAGCTTTAAATCCGGGACAGGGAACTATGGCTACACCTTC. Its translation: CASSFKSGTGNYGYTF.

This clonotype has at least ten counts. This chain joins TRBV7-8 and TRBJ2-1; 7 positions match TRBD2. The CDR3 runs to 14 residues. V lost 3 bases and J lost 6; bases outside the gene matches: 5. In germline, CDR1 is SGHVS, CDR2 FQNEAQ. CDR3 nucleotides: TGTGCCAGCAGCTTGGGACTAACGATCAATGAGCAGTTCTTC. Its translation: CASSLGLTINEQFF.

The sample holds many counts of this clonotype. The rearrangement joins TRBV28 to TRBJ2-7; 14 bases match TRBD2. Germline V gene sequence: CDR1 MDHEN, CDR2 SYDVKM. The CDR3 length is 18 residues. Germline trimming cut 3 bases from V and 6 bases from J; bases unmatched to any gene: 13. This CDR3 reads CASSFRLAGGPGAREQYF. The CDR3 DNA follows: TGTGCCAGCAGTTTTCGACTAGCGGGGGGGCCAGGAGCTCGCGAGCAGTACTTC.

The chain recombines TRBV6-1 with TRBJ2-7, with 14 bases lining up with TRBD2. This CDR3 region has 16 residues. V lost 11 bases, J lost 1 base, and 10 bases stayed unmatched. Germline CDR1 MNHNS, CDR2 SASEGT. In DNA form, the CDR3 reads TGTGCCTCCACCCCGGGGACTAGCGGGGGATCCTACGAGCAGTACTTC. Its protein is CASTPGTSGGSYEQYF.

This clonotype has at least ten counts. This chain joins TRBV28 and TRBJ2-5; possible D gene TRBD1, 6 bases. Per germline, CDR1 MDHEN and CDR2 SYDVKM. The CDR3 has 13 residues. The CDR3 region is CAISGQGKETQYF. The DNA for the CDR3 is TGTGCTATTTCGGGGCAGGGGAAAGAGACCCAGTACTTC.

The chain employs TRBV28 and TRBJ2-3, with D possibly TRBD2 on 5 matching bases. The length of the CDR3 is 16 residues. Trimming took off 4 bases at V and 2 bases at J, with 16 bases between the two ends. CDR1 MDHEN and CDR2 SYDVKM come from the germline V gene. This chain's CDR3 is CASSSSRAAFTDTQYF. CDR3 in DNA: TGTGCCAGCAGTTCCTCGAGGGCCGCCTTCACAGATACGCAGTATTTT.